This T cell receptor (beta chain) was recorded in a study of control samples from healthy donors and cancer patients. Using immunoSEQ multiplex PCR, the repertoire was profiled, and TCRdb retains in-frame clones only, with some absent. This sample has 180,000 or so clones, with approximately 92% found just once. This CDR3 comprises 17 residues. V trimming: 4 bases; J trimming: 6 bases; junction bases outside the gene matches: 13. Germline V gene sequence: CDR1 SGHRS, CDR2 YFSETQ. The specimen was blood. The origin of this receptor is a woman aged 55-75 years in good health. This chain joins TRBV5-1 and TRBJ1-2; TRBD1 matches at 12 bases. For the CDR3, the DNA is TGCGCCAGCAGCCCGGACACTTGGGACAGGGGGCGCGATGGCTACACCTTC. It is translated as CASSPDTWDRGRDGYTF.